Listed here are 2 T cell receptor beta chains from one sample, sequenced in a study of cytomegalovirus exposure and HLA in healthy donors. The PCR had 60 Vbeta and 13 Jbeta primers. TCRdb keeps only in-frame clones here, not all; method: immunoSEQ multiplex PCR. The sample holds more than 140,000 clones, 75% to 80% seen once. The specimen sequenced was PBMCs. The origin of the receptors is a male donor in good health and CMV-seronegative.

The chain combines TRBV13 with TRBJ2-3, with D perhaps matching TRBD1 (5 bases). With 1 base removed from V and 5 bases from J, the gap between germline ends came to 13 bases. CDR3 length: 15 amino acids. Germline values: CDR1 PRHDT, CDR2 FYEKMQ (reference sequence). The CDR3 region is CASSLEGRTRDTQYF. The CDR3 coding sequence is TGTGCCAGCAGCTTAGAGGGCAGGACAAGAGATACGCAGTATTTT.

This chain joins TRBV5-1 and TRBJ2-7; a possible D gene is TRBD2 (6 bases). Trimming stripped 3 bases from V and 0 bases from J, with 13 bases between. Germline CDR1 and CDR2: SGHRS and YFSETQ. This CDR3 region has 15 residues. As DNA, the CDR3 is TGCGCCAGCAGCTATGTCCCCGGGAGCTCCTACGAGCAGTACTTC. Translated: CASSYVPGSSYEQYF.